One and the same sample provided the 22 T cell receptor beta chains below, sequenced in a study of CD8 T cells in ankylosing spondylitis. From the 5' RACE reads, TCRdb called clonotypes with MiXCR, one entry per CDR3 protein. This table holds hundreds of thousands of distinct CDR3 sequences, over 9.5% found once. Study-wide results and caveats: Seemingly characteristic of ankylosing spondylitis blood was a TCR beta motif consisting of about 8 highly homologous variants.

For these TCRs, the target antigens are not known. The sequenced material came from blood, either unsorted or a sorted T cell fraction (not recorded which). Receptor source: a male donor with ankylosing spondylitis.

The CDR3 spells CASSYFNYQETQYF. For the CDR3, the DNA is TGTGCCAGCAGTTACTTTAACTACCAAGAGACCCAGTACTTC. V and J are TRBV6-2 or TRBV6-3 and TRBJ2-5; no clear D gene. This CDR3 is 14 amino acids long. Germline V CDR1 and CDR2: MNHEY, SVGEGT. V lost 1 base, J lost 0 bases, and 6 bases lay in between.

The chain links TRBV18 to TRBJ1-1; 7 nucleotides agree with TRBD1. CDR1 is KGHSH and CDR2 is LQKENI in the germline V gene. This CDR3 region has 15 residues. Trimming removed 3 bases from V and 4 bases from J; junction bases left unmatched: 8. CDR3 amino acids: CASSPSGGGGTEAFF. Here the CDR3 DNA reads TGTGCCAGCTCACCCTCAGGGGGAGGGGGCACTGAAGCTTTCTTT.

This clonotype has just a few counts. V usage is TRBV20-1 and J usage is TRBJ2-7; 12 nucleotides match TRBD2. Unmatched junction bases numbered 7, after V lost 6 bases and J lost 7 bases. This CDR3 is built from 13 residues. The germline V gene encodes CDR1 DFQATT and CDR2 SNEGSKA (reference sequence). The CDR3 region has the DNA TGCAGTGCCCCAGGACTAGCGGGAAGAGAGCAGTACTTC. It translates to CSAPGLAGREQYF.

This clonotype came up a few times. The chain uses TRBV6-2 or TRBV6-3 and TRBJ1-1, with D tentatively TRBD1 (5 bases). Germline V gene lookup returns CDR1 MNHEY and CDR2 SVGEGT. The CDR3 loop spans 12 amino acids. V lost 6 bases and J lost 11, with 16 bases in between. The CDR3 sequence is CASRAGAVRAFF. DNA of the CDR3: TGTGCCAGCAGGGCCGGGGCCGTTCGGGCTTTCTTT.

Only a few counts were recorded for this clonotype. The chain employs TRBV7-2 and TRBJ2-3; 11 nucleotides align to TRBD2. Germline CDR1 SGHTA, CDR2 FQGNSA. Trimming removed 5 bases from V and 3 bases from J; junction bases left unmatched: 7. CDR3 length equals 16 residues. Here the CDR3 reads CASSRSGGAGTDTQYF. CDR3 DNA: TGTGCCAGCAGCCGTAGCGGGGGGGCCGGGACAGATACGCAGTATTTT.

The chain has TRBV20-1 and TRBJ2-7; the D gene could be TRBD1 or TRBD2 (6 bases each). CDR1 DFQATT and CDR2 SNEGSKA come from the germline V gene (reference sequence). The CDR3 runs to 13 residues. V gave up 2 bases and J gave up 6 bases, with 14 bases separating them. In DNA form, the CDR3 reads TGCAGTGCTAGAAATCGGGGGCAATTCGAGCAGTACTTC. It is translated as CSARNRGQFEQYF.

This clonotype has more than one count but fewer than ten. The chain joins TRBV20-1 to TRBJ2-5, with 7 bases fitting TRBD2. CDR3 length: 14 residues. The junction had 7 bases not matched to a gene; V was cut back by 6 bases and J by 0 bases. CDR1 is DFQATT, CDR2 SNEGSKA, per germline (reference sequence). CDR3 nucleotide sequence: TGCAGTGCCACGCGGGGGTTGAACCAAGAGACCCAGTACTTC. This gives the protein CSATRGLNQETQYF.

The gene calls are TRBV10-3 and TRBJ2-6; no definite D call. The CDR3 has 15 amino acids. V was trimmed by 1 base and J by 0 bases, leaving 4 bases between them. The germline V gene has CDR1 ENHRY and CDR2 SYGVKD. The CDR3 sequence is CAISEYGSGANVLTF. CDR3 DNA sequence: TGTGCCATCAGTGAGTACGGCTCTGGGGCCAACGTCCTGACTTTC.

The V call is TRBV12-3 or TRBV12-4, the J call TRBJ2-3; 11 nucleotides align to TRBD1. This CDR3 is built from 15 residues. V was clipped by 5 bases and J by 3 bases; unmatched bases: 4. CDR3 loop: CASSGRDRGTDTQYF. The CDR3 DNA sequence: TGTGCCAGCAGTGGACGGGACAGGGGGACAGATACGCAGTATTTT.

This clonotype has only a few counts. The chain joins TRBV6-5 to TRBJ1-4; TRBD1 aligns across 7 bases. With 4 bases clipped from V and 1 base from J, the junction kept 12 bases outside the gene matches. Looked up from germline, CDR1 is MNHEY and CDR2 is SVGAGI. The CDR3 is made up of 18 amino acids. CDR3 in amino acids: CASSSGQHNPLTNEKLFF. In DNA, the CDR3 is TGTGCCAGCAGTTCGGGACAGCATAATCCATTAACTAATGAAAAACTGTTTTTT.

V is TRBV18 and J is TRBJ1-4; possible D gene TRBD1, 6 bases. CDR3 length: 14 residues. V shed 3 bases and J shed 4 bases, with 9 bases lying between them. In germline, CDR1 is KGHSH, CDR2 LQKENI. In nucleotides, the CDR3 is TGTGCCAGCTCACCGGACAGCTTTAATGAAAAACTGTTTTTT. It specifies CASSPDSFNEKLFF.

This clonotype was counted between two and nine times. V gene TRBV27 combines with J gene TRBJ1-1, with TRBD1 identical over 11 bases. The length of the CDR3 is 15 residues. CDR1 is MNHEY, CDR2 SMNVEV, per germline (reference sequence). The V segment lost 5 bases and the J segment 8 bases; nucleotides outside the gene matches: 10. The CDR3 DNA is TGTGCCAGCAGTACCTTTTCCCGGGACAGGGGGGAAGCTTTCTTT. Translation gives CASSTFSRDRGEAFF.

This clonotype was detected ten times or more. The J gene is TRBJ1-5, the V gene TRBV19; tentative D call: TRBD1 (6 bases). CDR1 is LNHDA and CDR2 is SQIVND in the germline V gene (reference sequence). This CDR3 region has 13 residues. V was pared by 4 bases and J by 7 bases, with 11 bases between. In DNA form, the CDR3 reads TGTGCCAGTAGTACAGGGGATGGCCAGCCCCAGCATTTT. Translation gives CASSTGDGQPQHF.

About this clonotype itself: One end of the junction fails to match germline, which may point to a read error. V gene TRBV5-5 combines with J gene TRBJ1-5; 9 bases line up with TRBD1. The CDR3 has 14 residues. The germline CDR1 and CDR2 sequences are SGHKS and YYEKEE (reference sequence). The CDR3 sequence: CSSSLGQGNQPQHF. CDR3 bases: TGTTCCAGCAGCTTGGGACAGGGTAATCAGCCCCAGCATTTT.

The table lists this clonotype with a few counts. The chain is built from TRBV7-2 and TRBJ2-7; the D is unclear. V was pared by 3 bases and J by 3 bases, with 15 bases between. The CDR3 contains 15 residues. Per germline, CDR1 SGHTA and CDR2 FQGNSA. CDR3 residues: CASSFKPDLYYEQYF. The CDR3 DNA sequence: TGTGCCAGCAGCTTTAAGCCGGACCTATACTACGAGCAGTACTTC. Variable domain in full (rest from reference TRBV7-2 and TRBJ2-7): GAGVSQSPSNKVTEKGKDVELRCDPISGHTALYWYRQSLGQGLEFLIYFQGNSAPDKSGLPSDRFSAERTGGSVSTLTIQRTQQEDSAVYLCASSFKPDLYYEQYFGPGTRLTVT.

A few counts support this clonotype. V and J are TRBV4-2 and TRBJ1-4, with 8 bases matching TRBD1. V shed 6 bases, J shed 5 bases, and the junction held 14 bases outside the gene matches. Germline CDR1 reads LGHNA; CDR2 reads YNFKEQ. The CDR3 runs 17 residues. CDR3 bases: TGTGCCAGCAGAAAACTAATAGCGACAGGGGAGAATGAAAAACTGTTTTTT. Encoded protein: CASRKLIATGENEKLFF.

This clonotype has a count of ten or more. The gene calls are TRBV6-2 or TRBV6-3 and TRBJ2-4; possibly TRBD2 for D (5 bases). The CDR3 is 12 residues long. Per the germline V gene, CDR1 is MNHEY and CDR2 is SVGEGT. V lost 4 bases and J lost 9, with 10 bases in between. CDR3 residues: CASSLVEGIQYF. The CDR3, as DNA: TGTGCCAGCAGTTTAGTCGAGGGCATTCAGTACTTC.

This clonotype was picked up a small number of times. For the CDR3, the DNA is TGTGCCAGCAGTGATTGGGGACGGGAGACCCAGTACTTC. Translating gives CASSDWGRETQYF. This chain joins TRBV2 and TRBJ2-5; possibly TRBD1 or TRBD2 for D (5 bases each). The V gene's germline CDR1 is SNHLY and CDR2 FYNNEI. V was clipped by 3 bases and J by 5 bases, with 10 bases between them. The CDR3 length is 13 residues.

The CDR3 sequence: CSARGGSETQYF. The CDR3 DNA reads as TGCAGTGCTAGGGGCGGGAGTGAGACCCAGTACTTC. The chain couples TRBV20-1 to TRBJ2-5, with 7 bases that match TRBD2. The CDR3 has 12 residues. Germline V gene lookup returns CDR1 DFQATT and CDR2 SNEGSKA (reference sequence). The trim removed 3 bases at V and 5 bases at J, leaving 3 bases unmatched.

The V call is TRBV20-1, the J call TRBJ1-5; D remains ambiguous. Germline loops: CDR1 DFQATT, CDR2 SNEGSKA (reference sequence). The CDR3 is 13 amino acids. V was cut by 6 bases and J by 0 bases, with 9 bases left in between. The CDR3 DNA follows: TGCAGTGCGATAGGATCTAGCAATCAGCCCCAGCATTTT. Protein product: CSAIGSSNQPQHF.

This clonotype was counted between two and nine times. The chain joins TRBV6-6 to TRBJ2-1; no clear D gene. The V gene's germline CDR1 is MNHNY and CDR2 SVGAGI (reference sequence). Trimming removed 2 bases from V and 7 bases from J, with 9 bases in between. The CDR3 runs 13 residues. CDR3 protein: CASSYAGRNEQFF. Here the CDR3 DNA reads TGTGCCAGCAGTTACGCTGGAAGAAATGAGCAGTTCTTC.

This clonotype was observed a handful of times. The rearrangement links TRBV6-5 to TRBJ1-3; TRBD1 might be the D (5 bases). The CDR3 runs 15 residues. Trimming removed 1 base at V and 3 bases at J, with 10 bases between. Germline V gene lookup returns CDR1 MNHEY and CDR2 SVGAGI. CDR3 nucleotide sequence: TGTGCCAGCAGTTACTTCGGGGGTAGTGGAAACACCATATATTTT. Translated, it gives CASSYFGGSGNTIYF.